The 11 T cell receptor beta chains given below trace back to one sample, sequenced in a study of identical twins. TCRdb analysed the 5' RACE reads with MiXCR anew, one entry per CDR3 protein. Altogether nearly 650,000 distinct CDR3 sequences are present, roughly 7.1% being singletons, with the ten largest covering roughly 1.5%. The sample also formed part of further work on yellow fever vaccine responses in identical twins.

Sequenced sample: PBMCs. All receptors come from a woman aged 18-29 years in good health.

The chain has TRBV20-1 and TRBJ1-2; TRBD1 aligns across 7 bases. Germline V lookup: CDR1 DFQATT, CDR2 SNEGSKA (reference sequence). CDR3 length: 12 amino acids. The V gene end was trimmed by 4 bases and the J gene end by 2 bases; junction bases not matched to a gene: 1. CDR3 protein: CSAKQGNYGYTF. In DNA form, the CDR3 reads TGCAGTGCTAAACAGGGGAACTATGGCTACACCTTC.

In its sample, this clonotype was seen many times. This sequence joins TRBV5-1 and TRBJ1-1, with unresolved D. The CDR3 has 15 amino acids. V lost 0 bases to trimming and J lost 0 bases, with 9 bases between them. Germline V gene data show CDR1 as SGHRS and CDR2 as YFSETQ. CDR3 coding DNA: TGCGCCAGCAGCTTGGACGGAACAATGAACACTGAAGCTTTCTTT. It translates to CASSLDGTMNTEAFF.

This clonotype has only one observation. The gene calls are TRBV12-3 or TRBV12-4 and TRBJ2-3; possibly TRBD1 or TRBD2 for D (6 bases each). The CDR3 loop spans 19 amino acids. V was shortened by 2 bases and J by 0 bases, with 21 bases between the two germline ends. The CDR3 DNA reads TGTGCCAGCAGTTTAAACGAAATCTCCCGGGGGCCTAGCACAGATACGCAGTATTTT. Translated: CASSLNEISRGPSTDTQYF.

The J gene is TRBJ1-2, the V gene TRBV28; TRBD1 aligns across 12 bases. Trimming cost V 6 bases and J 7 bases; bases outside gene matches: 6. Germline CDR1 is MDHEN and CDR2 is SYDVKM. The length of the CDR3 is 14 residues. DNA of the CDR3: TGTGCCAGCAGCTGGGACAGGGGGCAGTTTGGCTACACCTTC. Encoded protein: CASSWDRGQFGYTF.

The sample holds a few counts of this clonotype. The V gene is TRBV28, the J gene TRBJ2-1; 7 bases fit TRBD1. From germline, CDR1 is MDHEN and CDR2 SYDVKM. This CDR3 comprises 16 residues. V shed 7 bases, J shed 3 bases, and the junction held 12 bases outside the gene matches. CDR3 residues: CASTDGTARIYNEQFF. Written as DNA, the CDR3 is TGTGCCAGCACCGACGGGACAGCCAGGATCTACAATGAGCAGTTCTTC.

The chain carries TRBV7-8 and TRBJ1-6; tentative D call: TRBD1 (5 bases). Per the germline V gene, CDR1 is SGHVS and CDR2 is FQNEAQ. This CDR3 contains 13 residues. V gave up 3 bases and J gave up 10 bases, with 10 bases separating them. Here the CDR3 reads CASSFIRASPLHF. The CDR3 DNA reads TGTGCCAGCAGCTTTATCAGGGCCTCACCCCTCCACTTT.

The chain is built from TRBV2 and TRBJ2-1, with D perhaps matching TRBD2 (6 bases). Trimming stripped 4 bases from V and 6 bases from J, with 10 bases between. Germline V gene data show CDR1 as SNHLY and CDR2 as FYNNEI. This CDR3 has 13 amino acids. The CDR3, as DNA: TGTGCCAGCAGTGTCTGGGGAGGCAATGAGCAGTTCTTC. It codes for CASSVWGGNEQFF.

Many counts were recorded for this clonotype. The gene calls are TRBV12-3 or TRBV12-4 and TRBJ1-6, with D uncertain. Deletions cut 1 base from V and 9 bases from J, with 13 bases between. The CDR3 is 15 amino acids. The CDR3 bases are TGTGCCAGCAGTTTAGAGGGAAGCGAAATTTCACCCCTCCACTTT. Its translation: CASSLEGSEISPLHF.

As regards this clonotype: A junction end diverges from the germline sequence, so it may reflect a read error. V is TRBV20-1 and J is TRBJ2-2; 12 bases align to TRBD2. The length of the CDR3 is 18 residues. Germline CDR1 reads DFQATT; CDR2 reads SNEGSKA (reference sequence). CDR3 amino acids: CCARDRASGGAYTGELFF. For the CDR3, the DNA is TGCTGTGCTAGAGATAGGGCTAGCGGGGGGGCGTACACCGGGGAGCTGTTTTTT.

This clonotype was seen repeatedly, ten times or more. V usage is TRBV12-3 or TRBV12-4 and J usage is TRBJ2-1; 12 bases are shared with TRBD1. Germline trimming cut 7 bases from V and 7 bases from J; bases unmatched to any gene: 5. The CDR3 runs to 14 residues. CDR3 loop: CASNPGQGANEQFF. CDR3 DNA: TGTGCCAGCAACCCGGGACAGGGGGCAAATGAGCAGTTCTTC.

The chain couples TRBV10-3 to TRBJ1-5; no definite D call. Trimming stripped 3 bases from V and 6 bases from J, with 15 bases between. CDR1 is ENHRY and CDR2 is SYGVKD in the germline V gene. This CDR3 is built from 15 residues. In DNA, the CDR3 is TGTGCCATCAGTGAAGGGAAAAGGGTTGGTCAGCCCCAGCATTTT. This translates into CAISEGKRVGQPQHF.